This TCR beta chain was obtained from a study of human T cells and chemical hapten exposure. TCRdb itself ran the RACE reads through MiXCR, one entry per CDR3 protein. The sample consists of some 200,000 distinct CDR3 sequences, around 20% of them appearing once. The V end lost 7 bases, the J end lost 2 bases, and 6 bases lay between the germline ends. The CDR3 covers 12 residues. Time point of the sample: patch test 1, 2 weeks after DPC sensitization. Noted treatment: therapeutic diphenylcyclopropenone sensitization with weekly scalp DPC. The origin of this receptor is a woman aged 50 to 60 with alopecia areata. Some clones in this sample may be carry-over from other donors' samples. The sample was whole blood, taken in connection with sensitization to the hapten diphenylcyclopropenone (DPC). This rearrangement joins TRBV12-3 or TRBV12-4 to TRBJ1-5, with D maybe TRBD1 (6 bases). CDR3 bases: TGTGCCAGCACAGGGGGCAATCAGCCCCAGCATTTT. Its protein product is CASTGGNQPQHF.